Reported below is one TCR beta chain. Its matching antigen is unknown. These data come from a study of CD8 T cells in ankylosing spondylitis. Study results and caveats: What appeared characteristic of ankylosing spondylitis blood was a TCR beta motif of under 10 highly homologous variants.

Using its own MiXCR run on the 5' RACE reads, TCRdb lists one record per CDR3 protein. This sample has 750,000 to 850,000 distinct CDR3 sequences, with 10% to 15% found just once. The sequenced material came from blood, either unsorted or a sorted T cell fraction (not recorded which). This sequence was found in a male donor with ankylosing spondylitis.

CDR3: CASTFMEGNEQFF. The CDR3 region has the DNA TGTGCCAGCACCTTTATGGAGGGCAATGAGCAGTTCTTC. The rearrangement links TRBV12-3 or TRBV12-4 to TRBJ2-1, with D perhaps matching TRBD2 (6 bases). Trimming left V 7 bases short and J 6 bases short, with 13 bases between. The CDR3 consists of 13 residues.